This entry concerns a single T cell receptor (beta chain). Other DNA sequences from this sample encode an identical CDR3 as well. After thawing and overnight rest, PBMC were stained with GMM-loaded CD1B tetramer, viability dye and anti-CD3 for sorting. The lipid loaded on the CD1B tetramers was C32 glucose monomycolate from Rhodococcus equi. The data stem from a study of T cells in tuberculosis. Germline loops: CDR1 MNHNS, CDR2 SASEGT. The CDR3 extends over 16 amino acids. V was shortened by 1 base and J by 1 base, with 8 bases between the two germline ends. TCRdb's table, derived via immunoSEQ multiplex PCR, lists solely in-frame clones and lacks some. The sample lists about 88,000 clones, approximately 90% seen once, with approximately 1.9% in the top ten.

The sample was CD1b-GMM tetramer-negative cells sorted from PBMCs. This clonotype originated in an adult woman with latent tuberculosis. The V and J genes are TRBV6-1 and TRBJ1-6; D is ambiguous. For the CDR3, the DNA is TGTGCCAGCAGTGAAGTTGGGAGTTCCTATAATTCACCCCTCCACTTT. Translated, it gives CASSEVGSSYNSPLHF.